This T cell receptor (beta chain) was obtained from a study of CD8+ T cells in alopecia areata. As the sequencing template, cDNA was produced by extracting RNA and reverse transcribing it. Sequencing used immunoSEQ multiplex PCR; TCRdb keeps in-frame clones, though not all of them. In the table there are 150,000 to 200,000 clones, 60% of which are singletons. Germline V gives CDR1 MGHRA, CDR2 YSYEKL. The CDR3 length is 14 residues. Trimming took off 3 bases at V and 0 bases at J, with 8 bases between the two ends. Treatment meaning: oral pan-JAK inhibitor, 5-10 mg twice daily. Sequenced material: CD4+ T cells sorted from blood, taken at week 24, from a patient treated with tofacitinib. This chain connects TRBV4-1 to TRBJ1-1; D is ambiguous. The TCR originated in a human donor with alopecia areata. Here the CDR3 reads CASSHQTVNTEAFF. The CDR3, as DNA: TGCGCCAGCAGCCATCAGACGGTGAACACTGAAGCTTTCTTT.